Presented here are 23 T cell receptor beta chains from one specimen sequenced in a study. One entry per CDR3 protein results from TCRdb running MiXCR on the RT-PCR reads. Of more than 600,000 distinct CDR3 sequences in the sample, 12% to 15% were seen once. Sample: memory CD4+ T cells from blood. Every receptor here comes from a female donor in good health, serving as a healthy control.

V and J are TRBV5-1 and TRBJ1-5, with 7 bases fitting TRBD1. The germline V gene has CDR1 SGHRS and CDR2 YFSETQ. The CDR3 has 15 residues. Trimming removed 6 bases from V and 3 bases from J; junction bases left unmatched: 9. CDR3 in DNA: TGCGCCAGCAACCCGGGGACAGTCCTCAATCAGCCCCAGCATTTT. Its translation: CASNPGTVLNQPQHF.

Only a few counts were recorded for this clonotype. The rearrangement joins TRBV28 to TRBJ1-1, with 8 nucleotides matching TRBD1. Per the germline V gene, CDR1 is MDHEN and CDR2 is SYDVKM. V shed 9 bases, J shed 0 bases, and the junction held 9 bases outside the gene matches. The CDR3 has 15 amino acids. CDR3 in amino acids: CASNPGGSLNTEAFF. CDR3 coding DNA: TGTGCCAGTAATCCAGGGGGCTCGCTGAACACTGAAGCTTTCTTT.

This clonotype was seen a handful of times. The rearrangement joins TRBV20-1 to TRBJ2-7; 11 nucleotides agree with TRBD1. The CDR3 totals 13 residues. Germline values: CDR1 DFQATT, CDR2 SNEGSKA (reference sequence). V dropped 8 bases and J dropped 6; count of bases not matched to a gene: 9. The CDR3, as DNA: TGCAGTTTCCCGGGACAGGGGGTACGCGAGCAGTACTTC. This translates into CSFPGQGVREQYF.

At least ten counts were recorded for this clonotype. The chain recombines TRBV27 with TRBJ2-7, with 9 bases lining up with TRBD1. This CDR3 is built from 16 residues. CDR1 MNHEY and CDR2 SMNVEV come from the germline V gene (reference sequence). After removal of 7 bases from V and 4 bases from J, the junction contained 14 bases not matched to a gene. In DNA, the CDR3 is TGTGCCAGCAAGGTCGAGGTTGACAGGGGGGATTACGAGCAGTACTTC. Translation gives CASKVEVDRGDYEQYF.

Ten or more counts support this clonotype. The CDR3: CASSFYRDTEAFF. In DNA, the CDR3 is TGTGCCAGCAGTTTCTACAGGGACACTGAAGCTTTCTTT. The V and J genes are TRBV12-3 or TRBV12-4 and TRBJ1-1; perhaps TRBD1 as D (6 bases). The CDR3 is made up of 13 amino acids. The V end lost 3 bases, the J end lost 3 bases, and 8 bases lay between the germline ends.

A remark on this clonotype: The CDR3 ends on some other residue instead of the conserved phenylalanine or tryptophan, so this is likely a read error. The DNA is left out, because the CDR3 cannot be placed on it with certainty; the CDR3 is given as TCRdb lists it. The chain joins TRBV12-3 or TRBV12-4 to TRBJ2-7; the D call TRBD2 from the table was never checked on the DNA. The CDR3 is 10 amino acids in total, end residues counted. CDR3 loop: CASRKAGVLI.

This clonotype was seen at least ten times. The chain links TRBV11-2 to TRBJ1-6; no firm D call. In germline, CDR1 is SGHAT, CDR2 FQNNGV. The length of the CDR3 is 15 residues. V lost 3 bases to trimming and J lost 0 bases, with 6 bases between them. The CDR3 DNA reads TGTGCCAGCAGCTTTGTCAGCTCCTATAATTCACCCCTCCACTTT. Translated, it gives CASSFVSSYNSPLHF.

This clonotype was found a few times. The chain is built from TRBV2 and TRBJ2-7; maybe TRBD2 (5 bases). CDR1 is SNHLY, CDR2 FYNNEI, per germline. Trimming took off 1 base at V and 5 bases at J, with 12 bases between the two ends. This CDR3 has 14 residues. CDR3 DNA sequence: TGTGCCAGCAGTGAAGGATATGGGAGAGACGAGCAGTACTTC. Translation: CASSEGYGRDEQYF.

This clonotype was seen at least ten times. This chain links TRBV20-1 with TRBJ2-2, with 11 bases identical to TRBD2. This CDR3 contains 16 residues. Per the germline V gene, CDR1 is DFQATT and CDR2 is SNEGSKA (reference sequence). Unmatched junction bases numbered 9, after V lost 3 bases and J lost 6 bases. CDR3 residues: CSASPWTSGLAGELFF. Here the CDR3 DNA reads TGCAGTGCTAGTCCCTGGACTAGCGGGCTAGCCGGGGAGCTGTTTTTT.

This chain uses TRBV7-2 with TRBJ1-4, with no clear D. Trimming cost V 1 base and J 4 bases, with 10 bases left between them. Germline CDR1 reads SGHTA; CDR2 reads FQGNSA. This CDR3 has 15 residues. The chain's CDR3 is CASSLVFGFNEKLFF. In nucleotides, the CDR3 is TGTGCCAGCAGCTTAGTATTCGGATTTAATGAAAAACTGTTTTTT.

J is TRBJ2-1 and V is TRBV10-2; 8 bases agree with TRBD1. The V segment lost 1 base and the J segment 5 bases; nucleotides outside the gene matches: 10. The V gene's germline CDR1 is WSHSY and CDR2 SAAADI. The CDR3 runs to 17 residues. CDR3 residues: CASSEYLLGQGNNEQFF. The CDR3 DNA is TGCGCCAGCAGTGAGTACCTCCTCGGACAGGGCAACAATGAGCAGTTCTTC.

This clonotype was detected only a few times. This rearrangement joins TRBV7-2 to TRBJ1-1; D possibly corresponds to TRBD1 (5 bases). The V gene lost 0 bases and the J gene lost 0 bases, with 17 bases spanning the gap. The germline V gene has CDR1 SGHTA and CDR2 FQGNSA. The CDR3 sequence is 18 residues long. The CDR3 DNA reads TGTGCCAGCAGCTTAGCTTTGGCAGGGTCAGAGATGAACACTGAAGCTTTCTTT. It codes for CASSLALAGSEMNTEAFF. The whole variable domain, remainder taken from reference TRBV7-2 and TRBJ1-1, is GAGVSQSPSNKVTEKGKDVELRCDPISGHTALYWYRQSLGQGLEFLIYFQGNSAPDKSGLPSDRFSAERTGGSVSTLTIQRTQQEDSAVYLCASSLALAGSEMNTEAFFGQGTRLTVV.

The sample holds many counts of this clonotype. The chain is built from TRBV6-5 and TRBJ2-7; D gene ambiguous. The CDR3 runs to 17 residues. Germline values: CDR1 MNHEY, CDR2 SVGAGI. The V and J ends lost 0 bases and 1 base respectively, with 16 bases between them. The DNA for the CDR3 is TGTGCCAGCAGTTACTCGACGGGTTCGGGCCTTTCCTACGAGCAGTACTTC. This codes for CASSYSTGSGLSYEQYF.

This CDR3 is CASSLAGTDYEQYF. In DNA form, the CDR3 reads TGCGCCAGCAGCTTGGCGGGGACAGACTACGAGCAGTACTTC. This rearrangement joins TRBV5-1 to TRBJ2-7; 7 bases match TRBD1. Germline CDR1 is SGHRS and CDR2 is YFSETQ. Germline trimming cut 0 bases from V and 3 bases from J; bases unmatched to any gene: 3. The CDR3 has 14 residues.

Ten or more counts support this clonotype. This rearrangement joins TRBV12-3 or TRBV12-4 to TRBJ1-4, with 7 nucleotides matching TRBD1. The CDR3 covers 15 residues. V shed 5 bases, J shed 4 bases, and the junction held 7 bases outside the gene matches. The chain's CDR3 is CASSPGTAVNEKLFF. As DNA, the CDR3 is TGTGCCAGCAGTCCCGGGACAGCCGTTAATGAAAAACTGTTTTTT.

This clonotype came up many times. The rearrangement joins TRBV29-1 to TRBJ1-1; D remains unclear. The CDR3 has 11 residues. Between the trimmed V and J ends, which lost 4 bases and 5 bases, there was a span of 8 bases. Germline V gene sequence: CDR1 SQVTM, CDR2 ANQGSEA. This CDR3 is CSVGRVTEAFF. Written as DNA, the CDR3 is TGCAGCGTTGGTAGGGTAACTGAAGCTTTCTTT.

This clonotype was counted only a few times. This chain joins TRBV4-1 and TRBJ2-1, with TRBD2 identical over 9 bases. The CDR3 spans 18 residues. Germline CDR1 MGHRA, CDR2 YSYEKL. V gave up 1 base and J gave up 6 bases; unmatched junction bases: 13. As DNA, the CDR3 is TGCGCCAGCAGCCAAGTAGACTTGGGACTAGCCTCCGCCAATGAGCAGTTCTTC. It codes for CASSQVDLGLASANEQFF.

This clonotype has just a few counts. The chain has TRBV2 and TRBJ2-5; D is undetermined. There are 13 residues in the CDR3. Germline assignment: CDR1 SNHLY and CDR2 FYNNEI. The V and J ends lost 2 bases and 5 bases respectively, with 9 bases between them. The DNA of the CDR3 is TGTGCCAGCAGTGAAATAGGGTGGGAGACCCAGTACTTC. This encodes CASSEIGWETQYF.

This clonotype has more than one count but fewer than ten. The chain combines TRBV15 with TRBJ2-7; D not certain. The germline CDR1 and CDR2 sequences are LNHNV and YYDKDF (reference sequence). Trimming took off 0 bases at V and 6 bases at J, with 12 bases between the two ends. The CDR3 is 14 amino acids. The CDR3 sequence is CATSRDSNPGEQYF. The CDR3, as DNA: TGTGCCACCAGCAGAGATTCCAACCCGGGCGAGCAGTACTTC.

The chain uses TRBV20-1 and TRBJ2-1; TRBD2 matches 8 bases. CDR1 and CDR2 (germline): DFQATT, SNEGSKA (reference sequence). CDR3 length equals 19 residues. V lost 4 bases, J lost 0 bases, and 17 bases stayed unmatched. This CDR3 reads CSANLYSRVGTSSYNEQFF. CDR3 bases: TGCAGTGCTAATTTATATTCGAGGGTCGGGACTAGCTCCTACAATGAGCAGTTCTTC.

The chain combines TRBV27 with TRBJ2-2, with a weak D call TRBD1 (6 bases). The CDR3 spans 15 residues. Trimming took off 3 bases at V and 5 bases at J, with 13 bases between the two ends. Germline V lookup: CDR1 MNHEY, CDR2 SMNVEV (reference sequence). CDR3 protein: CASSFQGRLTGELFF. DNA of the CDR3: TGTGCCAGCAGTTTTCAGGGGCGGTTAACCGGGGAGCTGTTTTTT.

This clonotype has a handful of counts. The chain uses TRBV20-1 and TRBJ2-7; 14 nucleotides line up with TRBD2. The CDR3 covers 17 residues. The germline V gene encodes CDR1 DFQATT and CDR2 SNEGSKA (reference sequence). J was trimmed by 3 bases and V by 0 bases; bases with no gene match: 7. The CDR3 reads CSARDPGLAGEGYEQYF. The DNA of the CDR3 is TGCAGTGCTAGAGATCCGGGACTAGCGGGAGAAGGCTACGAGCAGTACTTC.

In its sample, this clonotype was seen a few times. J is TRBJ2-1 and V is TRBV5-1; 12 bases map to TRBD2. V trimming: 5 bases; J trimming: 8 bases; junction bases outside the gene matches: 8. This CDR3 is 15 amino acids long. The V gene's germline CDR1 is SGHRS and CDR2 YFSETQ. The CDR3 DNA is TGCGCCAGCAGTTATACTAGCGGGAGGATCGATGAGCAGTTCTTC. This codes for CASSYTSGRIDEQFF. The whole variable domain, filled in from reference TRBV5-1 and TRBJ2-1, reads KAGVTQTPRYLIKTRGQQVTLSCSPISGHRSVSWYQQTPGQGLQFLFEYFSETQRNKGNFPGRFSGRQFSNSRSEMNVSTLELGDSALYLCASSYTSGRIDEQFFGPGTRLTVL.